This T cell receptor (beta chain) was obtained from a study of CD8 T cells in ankylosing spondylitis. General study results and limits: What appeared characteristic of ankylosing spondylitis blood was a TCR beta motif of fewer than ten highly homologous variants. Clones tied to disease were said to be significantly enriched in matched ankylosing spondylitis synovial fluid.

Libraries for TCR beta were made by quantitative 5'-RACE with molecular barcodes. TCRdb reanalysed the 5' RACE reads using MiXCR and keeps one entry per CDR3 protein. The sample consists of 800,000 to 900,000 distinct CDR3 sequences, 12% of them appearing once. CDR3 length: 15 amino acids. The V gene end was trimmed by 2 bases and the J gene end by 1 base; junction bases not matched to a gene: 1. Germline loops: CDR1 LGHDT, CDR2 YNNKEL (reference sequence). Worth noting for this clonotype: Its target is not known.

The specimen sequenced was blood, either unsorted or a sorted T cell fraction (not recorded which). The source of this sequence is a male donor with ankylosing spondylitis. The chain joins TRBV3-1 to TRBJ2-3; 9 bases agree with TRBD2. The CDR3 is CASSQIAGGTDTQYF. The CDR3 DNA is TGTGCCAGCAGCCAAATAGCGGGGGGCACAGATACGCAGTATTTT.